This is a list of T cell receptor beta chains from one sample in a study of T cells in Graves' hyperthyroidism and ophthalmopathy. TCRdb re-called the multiplex PCR reads with MiXCR, one entry per CDR3 protein. Of 450,000 to 650,000 distinct CDR3 sequences in the sample, less than 25% were seen once. Specimen: blood. Every receptor here comes from a young man with Graves' hyperthyroidism. The CDR3 runs from the conserved cysteine through the conserved F or W. Not all rows give a size; the values are once, few, many and, for expanded clones, a class.

v_gene: TRBV5-1; j_gene: TRBJ2-5; abundance: few; CDR3aa: CASSFGTSGGGETQYF
v_gene: TRBV19; j_gene: TRBJ2-5; abundance: few; CDR3aa: CASSIGGAIQETQYF
v_gene: TRBV10-3; j_gene: TRBJ1-3; abundance: many; CDR3aa: CAIRGTLSGNTIYF
v_gene: TRBV27; j_gene: TRBJ1-2; abundance: many; CDR3aa: CASSFREGNYGYTF
v_gene: TRBV6-1; j_gene: TRBJ2-2; abundance: many; CDR3aa: CASSDRFTGELFF
v_gene: TRBV2; j_gene: TRBJ1-6; abundance: many; CDR3aa: CASFAPTSPLHF
v_gene: TRBV5-1; j_gene: TRBJ1-2; abundance: few; CDR3aa: CASSALDLDILGSANYGYTF
v_gene: TRBV3-1; j_gene: TRBJ2-5; abundance: few; CDR3aa: CASSQEAGAQETQYF
v_gene: TRBV7-8; j_gene: TRBJ2-7; abundance: many; CDR3aa: CASSLGVAGSYEQYF
v_gene: TRBV29-1; j_gene: TRBJ1-5; abundance: many; CDR3aa: CSVEDGTGNQPQHF
v_gene: TRBV9; j_gene: TRBJ2-5; abundance: many; CDR3aa: CASSPRTSGGAYQETQYF
v_gene: TRBV4-1; j_gene: TRBJ2-2; abundance: few; CDR3aa: CASSHPGSNTGELFF
v_gene: TRBV6-1; j_gene: TRBJ2-7; abundance: many; CDR3aa: CAFSGGRTYEQYF
v_gene: TRBV11-2; j_gene: TRBJ2-5; abundance: many; CDR3aa: CASSRTIQETQYF
v_gene: TRBV19; j_gene: TRBJ1-1; abundance: -; CDR3aa: CASSETGIANTEAFF
v_gene: TRBV24-1; j_gene: TRBJ2-7; abundance: many; CDR3aa: CATSDPRQKSYEQYF
v_gene: TRBV10-2; j_gene: TRBJ1-1; abundance: many; CDR3aa: CASSVLGRAIAEAFF
v_gene: TRBV6-5; j_gene: TRBJ2-7; abundance: many; CDR3aa: CASSSAGGSNYEQYF
v_gene: TRBV28; j_gene: TRBJ1-5; abundance: many; CDR3aa: CASLDRGGQYSNQPQHF
v_gene: TRBV12-3/TRBV12-4; j_gene: TRBJ1-2; abundance: many; CDR3aa: CASSLFSTGGGNYGYTF
v_gene: TRBV28; j_gene: TRBJ2-7; abundance: many; CDR3aa: CASSFMGGYEQYF
v_gene: TRBV12-3/TRBV12-4; j_gene: TRBJ1-2; abundance: -; CDR3aa: CASSGHSSGGYTF
v_gene: TRBV20-1; j_gene: TRBJ1-5; abundance: many; CDR3aa: CSVQRAVGQPQHF
v_gene: TRBV5-8; j_gene: TRBJ1-5; abundance: -; CDR3aa: CASSYTGISNQPQHF
v_gene: TRBV5-1; j_gene: TRBJ2-7; abundance: few; CDR3aa: CASSPPGNPYEQYF
v_gene: TRBV3-1; j_gene: TRBJ1-2; abundance: few; CDR3aa: CASSRSPQKVVDGYTF
v_gene: TRBV24-1; j_gene: TRBJ2-7; abundance: few; CDR3aa: CATSDPRDTSYEQYF
v_gene: TRBV5-1; j_gene: TRBJ1-5; abundance: once; CDR3aa: CASSYDALNQPQHF
v_gene: TRBV7-9; j_gene: TRBJ1-1; abundance: -; CDR3aa: CASSSPSTEAFF
v_gene: TRBV5-1; j_gene: TRBJ1-2; abundance: many; CDR3aa: CASRPTTGNYGYTF
v_gene: TRBV12-3/TRBV12-4; j_gene: TRBJ2-5; abundance: -; CDR3aa: CASRYGRKQETQYF
v_gene: TRBV14; j_gene: TRBJ1-1; abundance: few; CDR3aa: CASSHTLEAEAFF
v_gene: TRBV5-6; j_gene: TRBJ2-7; abundance: -; CDR3aa: CASSWGTGGPYEQYF
v_gene: TRBV30; j_gene: TRBJ2-7; abundance: few; CDR3aa: CAWSPSTGAILEQYF
v_gene: TRBV28; j_gene: TRBJ1-5; abundance: -; CDR3aa: CASSPDRWDQPQHF
v_gene: TRBV7-2; j_gene: TRBJ2-5; abundance: many; CDR3aa: CASNLNRLQETQYF
v_gene: TRBV11-2; j_gene: TRBJ2-7; abundance: many; CDR3aa: CASSSKLAGSYEQYF
v_gene: TRBV28; j_gene: TRBJ2-7; abundance: many; CDR3aa: CASKPQGSVYEQYF
v_gene: TRBV28; j_gene: TRBJ2-7; abundance: many; CDR3aa: CASNPLGAGTSYEQYF
v_gene: TRBV28; j_gene: TRBJ1-2; abundance: many; CDR3aa: CASSPSVGNANYGYTF
v_gene: TRBV20-1; j_gene: TRBJ2-5; abundance: many; CDR3aa: CSARDLGTHRETQYF
v_gene: TRBV6-2/TRBV6-3; j_gene: TRBJ2-7; abundance: many; CDR3aa: CASSAYDRGEQYF
v_gene: TRBV6-1; j_gene: TRBJ2-3; abundance: -; CDR3aa: CASSARRSGTGSDTQYF
v_gene: TRBV4-1; j_gene: TRBJ2-7; abundance: -; CDR3aa: CASSQQRTGPYEQYF
v_gene: TRBV19; j_gene: TRBJ1-1; abundance: few; CDR3aa: CATVKGDISNTEAFF